What follows are 30 T cell receptor beta chains derived from one specimen sequenced in a study of cytomegalovirus exposure and HLA in healthy donors. With 60 Vbeta and 13 Jbeta primers, the PCR was carried out. The assay was immunoSEQ multiplex PCR, and TCRdb's table has in-frame clones only and misses some. The data contain about 120,000 clones, about three quarters of them singletons. The source material was PBMCs. These receptors were collected from a woman between 40 and 50 years old in good health and CMV-seropositive.

The chain carries TRBV5-1 and TRBJ1-2; TRBD1 agrees at 11 bases. Germline CDR1 reads SGHRS; CDR2 reads YFSETQ. The CDR3 length is 14 residues. Losses at the gene ends were 2 bases for V and 8 bases for J; bases not matched to a gene: 5. The CDR3 DNA reads TGCGCCAGCAGCTTCGGACAGGGGGCGCAGGGCTACACCTTC. Its protein product is CASSFGQGAQGYTF.

V usage is TRBV5-1 and J usage is TRBJ1-2; 9 nucleotides agree with TRBD1. V was clipped by 3 bases and J by 2 bases; unmatched bases: 5. The germline CDR1 and CDR2 sequences are SGHRS and YFSETQ. CDR3 size: 15 residues. CDR3 DNA: TGCGCCAGCAGCTCCACGGGACAGGGCAACTATGGCTACACCTTC. The encoded protein is CASSSTGQGNYGYTF.

The chain carries TRBV5-1 and TRBJ1-2; D possibly corresponds to TRBD1 (5 bases). Deletions cut 2 bases from V and 4 bases from J, with 9 bases between. Germline CDR1 reads SGHRS; CDR2 reads YFSETQ. This CDR3 comprises 13 residues. The CDR3 loop is CASSFRGSYGYTF. The CDR3 DNA follows: TGCGCCAGCAGCTTTCGGGGGTCCTATGGCTACACCTTC.

This rearrangement joins TRBV30 to TRBJ2-7; 8 bases align to TRBD1. Per germline, CDR1 GTSNPN and CDR2 SVGIG (reference sequence). The CDR3 totals 13 residues. Unmatched junction bases numbered 6, after V lost 5 bases and J lost 3 bases. CDR3: CAWDRGRGYEQYF. The DNA for the CDR3 is TGTGCCTGGGACAGGGGCCGTGGCTACGAGCAGTACTTC.

In its sample, this clone was seen once. The V gene is TRBV7-9, the J gene TRBJ1-6; TRBD1 agrees at 11 bases. The CDR3 sequence is 16 residues long. The trim removed 5 bases at V and 13 bases at J, leaving 13 bases unmatched. CDR1 and CDR2 (germline): SEHNR, FQNEAQ (reference sequence). The CDR3 region has the DNA TGTGCCAGCAGCGGGAGTACCGGGACAGGGGGGTTCCCCCTCCACTTT. Translating it yields CASSGSTGTGGFPLHF. Variable domain in full (rest from reference TRBV7-9 and TRBJ1-6): DTGVSQNPRHKITKRGQNVTFRCDPISEHNRLYWYRQTLGQGPEFLTYFQNEAQLEKSRLLSDRFSAERPKGSFSTLEIQRTEQGDSAMYLCASSGSTGTGGFPLHFGNGTRLTVT.

V and J are TRBV19 and TRBJ1-2, with D possibly being TRBD1 (6 bases). This CDR3 is 16 amino acids long. V was trimmed by 0 bases and J by 3 bases, leaving 14 bases between them. CDR1 LNHDA and CDR2 SQIVND come from the germline V gene (reference sequence). This chain's CDR3 is CASSIDVWGRDYGYTF. The CDR3 DNA follows: TGTGCCAGTAGTATAGATGTATGGGGGCGCGACTATGGCTACACCTTC.

The chain couples TRBV4-3 to TRBJ2-5, with D possibly being TRBD1 (5 bases). The V gene's germline CDR1 is LGHNA and CDR2 YSLEER. V lost 1 base to trimming and J lost 4 bases, with 7 bases between them. The length of the CDR3 is 13 residues. This CDR3 is CASSQAQGETQYF. As DNA, the CDR3 is TGCGCCAGCAGCCAAGCCCAGGGAGAGACCCAGTACTTC.

J is TRBJ1-4 and V is TRBV4-3; no definite D call. The CDR3 sequence is 15 residues long. Germline values: CDR1 LGHNA, CDR2 YSLEER. Trimming removed 0 bases at V and 8 bases at J, with 13 bases between. The CDR3 nucleotides read TGCGCCAGCAGCCAAGATAGGAGCCCCACGGAAAAACTGTTTTTT. Protein sequence: CASSQDRSPTEKLFF.

The V gene is TRBV9, the J gene TRBJ1-2; D might be TRBD1 (6 bases). Germline V gene sequence: CDR1 SGDLS, CDR2 YYNGEE. V lost 4 bases to trimming and J lost 1 base, with 8 bases between them. The CDR3 runs to 13 residues. CDR3 residues: CASSPRGNYGYTF. CDR3 DNA: TGTGCCAGCAGCCCCAGGGGTAACTATGGCTACACCTTC.

V gene TRBV27 combines with J gene TRBJ1-5; no firm D call. CDR1 and CDR2 (germline): MNHEY, SMNVEV (reference sequence). With 7 bases removed from V and 2 bases from J, the gap between germline ends came to 12 bases. The CDR3 has 14 residues. CDR3 region: CASKMRFGNQPQHF. The DNA of the CDR3 is TGTGCCAGCAAGATGAGATTTGGCAATCAGCCCCAGCATTTT.

This clone was observed a handful of times. At one end, the junction sequence differs from germline, possibly due to a read error. The chain employs TRBV7-7 and TRBJ2-3; D could derive from TRBD1 or TRBD2 (5 bases each). Per the germline V gene, CDR1 is SSHAT and CDR2 is FNYEAQ (reference sequence). This CDR3 region has 13 residues. In nucleotides, the CDR3 is TGTGCTAGCAGCTTAGCAGGGAGTGATACGCAGTATTTT. This translates into CASSLAGSDTQYF.

This chain joins TRBV10-3 and TRBJ2-7; 10 nucleotides agree with TRBD2. Germline V lookup: CDR1 ENHRY, CDR2 SYGVKD. This CDR3 has 16 amino acids. The V segment lost 3 bases and the J segment 7 bases; nucleotides outside the gene matches: 12. This chain's CDR3 is CAISDYERGGAGEQYF. The CDR3, as DNA: TGTGCCATCAGTGATTACGAGCGGGGGGGGGCCGGGGAGCAGTACTTC.

The table lists this clone with a count of one. The chain is built from TRBV4-1 and TRBJ2-7, with 9 bases fitting TRBD1. Trimming removed 6 bases from V and 6 bases from J; junction bases left unmatched: 9. CDR1 is MGHRA, CDR2 YSYEKL, per germline. This CDR3 contains 14 residues. In nucleotides, the CDR3 is TGCGCCAGCAGATCGGGGGACAGGGCTTCCGAGCAGTACTTC. Its translation: CASRSGDRASEQYF.

For this clone: The sample carries other DNA sequences with the same CDR3. The chain recombines TRBV7-3 with TRBJ2-1; 10 bases line up with TRBD2. The CDR3 runs 14 residues. The junction had 0 bases not matched to a gene; V was cut back by 5 bases and J by 2 bases. CDR1 is SGHTA and CDR2 is FQGTGA in the germline V gene. The CDR3 DNA sequence: TGTGCCAGCAGCCTAGCGGGGGCCTACAATGAGCAGTTCTTC. Encoded protein: CASSLAGAYNEQFF.

The gene calls are TRBV5-6 and TRBJ2-5; 7 bases fit TRBD1. The CDR3 consists of 15 residues. CDR1 and CDR2 from the germline V gene are SGHDT and YYEEEE. V shed 4 bases, J shed 2 bases, and the junction held 8 bases outside the gene matches. In DNA, the CDR3 is TGTGCCAGCAGCCCTACCACAGGGGATCAAGAGACCCAGTACTTC. Translated, it gives CASSPTTGDQETQYF. Full variable domain (missing parts from reference TRBV5-6 and TRBJ2-5): DAGVTQSPTHLIKTRGQQVTLRCSPKSGHDTVSWYQQALGQGPQFIFQYYEEEERQRGNFPDRFSGHQFPNYSSELNVNALLLGDSALYLCASSPTTGDQETQYFGPGTRLLVL.

The chain couples TRBV7-2 to TRBJ2-5; D is unclear. Germline lookup yields CDR1 SGHTA and CDR2 FQGNSA. This CDR3 comprises 14 residues. Deletions cut 3 bases from V and 0 bases from J, with 8 bases between. The CDR3 DNA sequence: TGTGCCAGCAGCTTTGTGGCTTACCAAGAGACCCAGTACTTC. Translated, it gives CASSFVAYQETQYF.

The rearrangement joins TRBV5-1 to TRBJ2-3; D perhaps matches TRBD2 (6 bases). V gave up 7 bases and J gave up 0 bases, with 15 bases separating them. CDR3 length: 15 residues. Germline-derived CDR1 and CDR2 are SGHRS and YFSETQ. The chain's CDR3 is CASRWSGLSTDTQYF. CDR3 nucleotides: TGCGCCAGCCGGTGGAGCGGGCTTAGCACAGATACGCAGTATTTT. The full variable domain, completed using reference TRBV5-1 and TRBJ2-3, is KAGVTQTPRYLIKTRGQQVTLSCSPISGHRSVSWYQQTPGQGLQFLFEYFSETQRNKGNFPGRFSGRQFSNSRSEMNVSTLELGDSALYLCASRWSGLSTDTQYFGPGTRLTVL.

CDR3: CASSSYSGNRVEQFF. The CDR3 DNA reads TGTGCCAGCAGTTCCTATAGCGGGAACAGGGTTGAGCAGTTCTTC. V usage is TRBV27 and J usage is TRBJ2-1; TRBD2 matches at 8 bases. CDR3 length equals 15 residues. Germline-derived CDR1 and CDR2 are MNHEY and SMNVEV (reference sequence). After removal of 4 bases from V and 9 bases from J, the junction contained 11 bases not matched to a gene.

The chain recombines TRBV9 with TRBJ1-6; tentative D call: TRBD1 (6 bases). Germline V gene lookup returns CDR1 SGDLS and CDR2 YYNGEE. The V and J ends lost 0 bases and 7 bases respectively, with 11 bases between them. This CDR3 comprises 15 residues. The DNA of the CDR3 is TGTGCCAGCAGCGTAGGACAGGCCCCCAATTCACCCCTCCACTTT. It translates to CASSVGQAPNSPLHF.

The J gene is TRBJ1-4, the V gene TRBV7-9; D is undetermined. V lost 3 bases to trimming and J lost 7 bases, with 9 bases between them. Germline CDR1 reads SEHNR; CDR2 reads FQNEAQ (reference sequence). This CDR3 contains 13 residues. DNA of the CDR3: TGTGCCAGCAGCTTCCACGAGGGTGAAAAACTGTTTTTT. It encodes CASSFHEGEKLFF. Full variable domain (remainder filled in from reference TRBV7-9 and TRBJ1-4): DTGVSQNPRHKITKRGQNVTFRCDPISEHNRLYWYRQTLGQGPEFLTYFQNEAQLEKSRLLSDRFSAERPKGSFSTLEIQRTEQGDSAMYLCASSFHEGEKLFFGSGTQLSVL.

The chain has TRBV2 and TRBJ1-2, with D possibly TRBD1 on 5 matching bases. This CDR3 has 15 residues. The V gene lost 9 bases and the J gene lost 3 bases, with 20 bases spanning the gap. Germline CDR1 is SNHLY and CDR2 is FYNNEI. CDR3 sequence: CASGARDGVDYGYTF. The CDR3 coding sequence is TGTGCCAGTGGGGCCAGGGATGGGGTAGACTATGGCTACACCTTC.

This chain links TRBV7-9 with TRBJ1-3; D gene ambiguous. Germline V CDR1 and CDR2: SEHNR, FQNEAQ (reference sequence). V was shortened by 0 bases and J by 3 bases, with 6 bases between the two germline ends. The CDR3 length is 14 residues. The CDR3 reads CASSLAAGGNTIYF. The CDR3 DNA reads TGTGCCAGCAGCTTAGCGGCTGGTGGAAACACCATATATTTT.

The V gene is TRBV21-1, the J gene TRBJ1-1. TRBV21-1 is flagged as a pseudogene. The CDR3 loop spans 16 amino acids. The DNA of the CDR3 is TGTGCCAGCAGCAAAGAGGCCCGGGCGGGTGACACTGAAGCTTTCTTT. It codes for CASSKEARAGDTEAFF.

The rearrangement joins TRBV6-4 to TRBJ2-1; TRBD2 agrees at 12 bases. V trimming: 3 bases; J trimming: 3 bases; junction bases outside the gene matches: 3. There are 16 residues in the CDR3. From germline, CDR1 is MRHNA and CDR2 SNTAGT. The CDR3: CASSETSGGLYNEQFF. DNA for the CDR3: TGTGCCAGCAGTGAAACTAGCGGGGGGCTCTACAATGAGCAGTTCTTC.

The rearrangement links TRBV7-3 to TRBJ1-1; 7 bases map to TRBD1. Unmatched junction bases numbered 7, after V lost 6 bases and J lost 6 bases. The CDR3 extends over 13 amino acids. Looked up from germline, CDR1 is SGHTA and CDR2 is FQGTGA. The CDR3 region is CASRVDRVAEAFF. CDR3 DNA: TGTGCCAGCAGAGTCGACAGGGTCGCTGAAGCTTTCTTT.

The chain combines TRBV5-4 with TRBJ1-6; maybe TRBD1 (6 bases). Per the germline V gene, CDR1 is SGHNT and CDR2 is YYREEE (reference sequence). The CDR3 has 16 residues. V lost 0 bases and J 4 bases, leaving 11 bases between the germline ends. The CDR3 reads CASSLAAGTYNSPLHF. CDR3 bases: TGTGCCAGCAGCTTGGCGGCAGGGACATATAATTCACCCCTCCACTTT.

J is TRBJ2-1 and V is TRBV29-1; D is perhaps TRBD1 (6 bases). Between the trimmed V and J ends, which lost 6 bases and 6 bases, there was a span of 21 bases. The germline CDR1 and CDR2 sequences are SQVTM and ANQGSEA. The CDR3 has 15 amino acids. The CDR3 is CSVSPRGPPFNEQFF. As DNA, the CDR3 is TGCAGCGTCTCGCCCAGGGGCCCACCCTTCAATGAGCAGTTCTTC.

In its sample, this clone was seen a few times. The gene calls are TRBV7-9 and TRBJ2-3; no reliable D call. V was cut by 1 base and J by 2 bases, with 10 bases left in between. The CDR3 is 15 amino acids. The germline gives CDR1 SEHNR, CDR2 FQNEAQ (reference sequence). The CDR3 sequence: CASSLGAGYTDTQYF. In DNA, the CDR3 is TGTGCCAGCAGCTTAGGGGCCGGCTACACAGATACGCAGTATTTT.

CDR3 bases: TGTGCCAGCAGCCAGGCTAGCGGGGTATCCTACGAGCAGTACTTC. Its protein is CASSQASGVSYEQYF. This chain joins TRBV4-2 and TRBJ2-7; TRBD2 agrees at 9 bases. CDR1 is LGHNA and CDR2 is YNFKEQ in the germline V gene. V lost 3 bases, J lost 1 base, and 4 bases stayed unmatched. The CDR3 is 15 amino acids.

The CDR3 coding sequence is TGCGCCAGCAGCCAAGGGGCAGGGATCTACGAGCAGTACTTC. Amino acids: CASSQGAGIYEQYF. This chain links TRBV4-1 with TRBJ2-7; TRBD1 might be the D (5 bases). Germline assignment: CDR1 MGHRA and CDR2 YSYEKL. V was cut by 1 base and J by 3 bases, with 10 bases left in between. The CDR3 consists of 14 residues.